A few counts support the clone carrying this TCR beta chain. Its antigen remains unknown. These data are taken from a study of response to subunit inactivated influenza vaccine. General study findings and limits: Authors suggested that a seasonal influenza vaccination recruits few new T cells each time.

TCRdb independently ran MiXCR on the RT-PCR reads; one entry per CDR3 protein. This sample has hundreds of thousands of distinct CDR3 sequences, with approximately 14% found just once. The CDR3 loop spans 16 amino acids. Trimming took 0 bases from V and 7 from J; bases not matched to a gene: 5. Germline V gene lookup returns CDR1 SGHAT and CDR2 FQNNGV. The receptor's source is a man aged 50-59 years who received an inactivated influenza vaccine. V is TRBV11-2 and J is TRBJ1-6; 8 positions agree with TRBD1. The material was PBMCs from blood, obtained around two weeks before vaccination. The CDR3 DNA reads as TGTGCCAGCAGCTTAGATGGACAGGGCTCGAATTCACCCCTCCACTTT. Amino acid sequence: CASSLDGQGSNSPLHF.